Each of the 31 T cell receptor beta chains below was sequenced from the same sample in a study of cytomegalovirus exposure and HLA in healthy donors. The PCR used 60 Vbeta and 13 Jbeta primers. Libraries were prepared by immunoSEQ multiplex PCR; TCRdb keeps only in-frame clonotypes and omits some of them. The sample lists under 250,000 clones; around 78% were seen once. Sequencing was carried out using PBMCs. These receptors were obtained from a boy aged 10-17 years in good health and CMV-seronegative.

Details on this clone: Other DNA sequences in the same sample also yield this CDR3. V gene TRBV5-1 combines with J gene TRBJ2-7, with 9 bases fitting TRBD1. Germline V gives CDR1 SGHRS, CDR2 YFSETQ. V was clipped by 0 bases and J by 6 bases; unmatched bases: 4. This CDR3 is built from 14 residues. The CDR3 DNA is TGCGCCAGCAGCTTGGGGACAGGGGCAGGCGAGCAGTACTTC. This codes for CASSLGTGAGEQYF.

This rearrangement joins TRBV7-2 to TRBJ2-2; 13 nucleotides line up with TRBD2. The junction had 6 bases not matched to a gene; V was cut back by 5 bases and J by 3 bases. The germline CDR1 and CDR2 sequences are SGHTA and FQGNSA. The CDR3 is made up of 17 amino acids. CDR3 DNA: TGTGCCAGCAGCCGGACTAGCGGGAGACTGGACACCGGGGAGCTGTTTTTT. Translated, it gives CASSRTSGRLDTGELFF.

This chain joins TRBV25-1 and TRBJ2-1, with 8 bases lining up with TRBD2. The CDR3 is 15 residues long. Germline V gene sequence: CDR1 MGHDK, CDR2 SYGVNS. After removal of 5 bases from V and 3 bases from J, the junction contained 6 bases not matched to a gene. This chain's CDR3 is CASSNGGAIYNEQFF. The CDR3 DNA is TGTGCCAGCAGTAACGGGGGGGCTATCTACAATGAGCAGTTCTTC.

The chain is built from TRBV30 and TRBJ2-3; 10 bases agree with TRBD1. Per the germline V gene, CDR1 is GTSNPN and CDR2 is SVGIG (reference sequence). The CDR3 has 14 amino acids. With V trimmed by 5 bases and J by 3 bases, 5 bases remained unmatched. For the CDR3, the DNA is TGTGCCTGGGTTGGACAGGGGGGAACAGATACGCAGTATTTT. It specifies CAWVGQGGTDTQYF.

Only one count was recorded for this clone. J is TRBJ2-5 and V is TRBV6-6; TRBD2 matches 9 bases. Unmatched junction bases numbered 4, after V lost 6 bases and J lost 2 bases. This CDR3 spans 14 amino acids. Germline CDR1 is MNHNY and CDR2 is SVGAGI (reference sequence). The CDR3 spells CASRLTSGQETQYF. The CDR3 DNA follows: TGTGCCAGCAGGTTGACTAGCGGTCAAGAGACCCAGTACTTC.

The rearrangement uses TRBV5-1 and TRBJ1-4; D is undetermined. With 3 bases removed from V and 8 bases from J, the gap between germline ends came to 11 bases. Per germline, CDR1 SGHRS and CDR2 YFSETQ. The CDR3 is made up of 13 amino acids. The CDR3 sequence is CASSSRGSEKLFF. The DNA for the CDR3 is TGCGCCAGCAGCTCTCGAGGAAGCGAAAAACTGTTTTTT. The full variable domain, completed using reference TRBV5-1 and TRBJ1-4, is KAGVTQTPRYLIKTRGQQVTLSCSPISGHRSVSWYQQTPGQGLQFLFEYFSETQRNKGNFPGRFSGRQFSNSRSEMNVSTLELGDSALYLCASSSRGSEKLFFGSGTQLSVL.

The V gene is TRBV5-4, the J gene TRBJ2-7, with a possible D match to TRBD1 (7 bases). Germline loops: CDR1 SGHNT, CDR2 YYREEE (reference sequence). Between the trimmed V and J ends, which lost 3 bases and 0 bases, there was a span of 19 bases. The CDR3 length is 17 residues. CDR3 in DNA: TGTGCCAGCAGCTGGGGGGCCGGGGGACAGAACTCCTACGAGCAGTACTTC. Its translation is CASSWGAGGQNSYEQYF.

The chain employs TRBV6-1 and TRBJ2-5; tentatively, D is TRBD2 (5 bases). V lost 7 bases, J lost 3 bases, and 12 bases lay in between. Per germline, CDR1 MNHNS and CDR2 SASEGT. The CDR3 totals 13 residues. CDR3 sequence: CASTLSGKETQYF. CDR3 nucleotide sequence: TGTGCCAGCACCTTGAGCGGTAAAGAGACCCAGTACTTC.

This clone was counted between two and nine times. The V gene is TRBV27, the J gene TRBJ2-6, with a weak D call TRBD2 (5 bases). V lost 0 bases, J lost 2 bases, and 8 bases lay in between. From germline, CDR1 is MNHEY and CDR2 SMNVEV (reference sequence). This CDR3 has 16 amino acids. The CDR3 spells CASSLSIGAGANVLTF. The CDR3 nucleotides are TGTGCCAGCAGTTTATCGATCGGGGCTGGGGCCAACGTCCTGACTTTC. The whole variable domain, filled in from reference TRBV27 and TRBJ2-6, reads EAQVTQNPRYLITVTGKKLTVTCSQNMNHEYMSWYRQDPGLGLRQIYYSMNVEVTDKGDVPEGYKVSRKEKRNFPLILESPSPNQTSLYFCASSLSIGAGANVLTFGAGSRLTVL.

The V and J genes are TRBV2 and TRBJ2-3; 7 bases are shared with TRBD1. This CDR3 comprises 15 residues. Losses at the gene ends were 6 bases for V and 2 bases for J; bases not matched to a gene: 8. CDR1 is SNHLY, CDR2 FYNNEI, per germline. The CDR3 DNA reads as TGTGCCAGCAGCGTCGGACAGGAGATCACAGATACGCAGTATTTT. It codes for CASSVGQEITDTQYF.

The count of this clone is one. The gene calls are TRBV11-3 and TRBJ2-1; TRBD1 is a possible D gene (5 bases). The germline V gene has CDR1 SGHNT and CDR2 YENEEA. CDR3 length: 16 residues. The V end was cut by 2 bases, the J end by 0 bases, with 11 bases between. The CDR3 spells CASSLKGPLSYNEQFF. The DNA for the CDR3 is TGTGCCAGCAGCTTAAAGGGGCCACTCTCCTACAATGAGCAGTTCTTC.

This clone was observed once. As DNA, the CDR3 is TGTGCCAGCAGTCAGGGGGGCTTCTATGGCTACACCTTC. This codes for CASSQGGFYGYTF. The chain has TRBV6-5 and TRBJ1-2; 7 bases are shared with TRBD1. Germline loops: CDR1 MNHEY, CDR2 SVGAGI. V shed 5 bases and J 4 bases; nucleotides not matched to a gene: 4. The CDR3 covers 13 residues.

The rearrangement uses TRBV7-9 and TRBJ1-1, with D uncertain. CDR1 is SEHNR and CDR2 is FQNEAQ in the germline V gene (reference sequence). The CDR3 is 13 amino acids. V shed 3 bases and J shed 1 base, with 6 bases lying between them. CDR3: CASSFQENTEAFF. Written as DNA, the CDR3 is TGTGCCAGCAGCTTCCAGGAGAACACTGAAGCTTTCTTT.

The rearrangement joins TRBV5-1 to TRBJ1-1; D not resolved. The CDR3 loop spans 13 amino acids. CDR1 and CDR2 from the germline V gene are SGHRS and YFSETQ. Trimming shortened V by 4 bases and J by 5 bases, and 12 bases separated the two germline ends. The CDR3 reads CASSPTVETEAFF. The CDR3 DNA sequence: TGCGCCAGCAGCCCGACTGTTGAGACTGAAGCTTTCTTT. The full variable domain, rest sourced from reference TRBV5-1 and TRBJ1-1, is KAGVTQTPRYLIKTRGQQVTLSCSPISGHRSVSWYQQTPGQGLQFLFEYFSETQRNKGNFPGRFSGRQFSNSRSEMNVSTLELGDSALYLCASSPTVETEAFFGQGTRLTVV.

J is TRBJ1-5 and V is TRBV6-1; TRBD1 might be the D (5 bases). The CDR3 has 14 residues. The ends were cut back, 8 bases at V and 3 bases at J, with 14 bases in the middle. Germline CDR1 reads MNHNS; CDR2 reads SASEGT. The DNA of the CDR3 is TGTGCCAGCGGGGACGGAGGGCACAATCAGCCCCAGCATTTT. Encoded protein: CASGDGGHNQPQHF.

This clone has just one count. The chain has TRBV7-9 and TRBJ2-3, with D possibly matching TRBD1 (6 bases). Between the trimmed V and J ends, which lost 7 bases and 2 bases, there was a span of 16 bases. CDR1 and CDR2 from the germline V gene are SEHNR and FQNEAQ (reference sequence). The CDR3 length is 15 residues. Written as DNA, the CDR3 is TGTGCCAGCACCTTGGACAGCACATTCACAGATACGCAGTATTTT. This codes for CASTLDSTFTDTQYF. Together with reference TRBV7-9 and TRBJ2-3, the CDR3 gives the full variable domain: DTGVSQNPRHKITKRGQNVTFRCDPISEHNRLYWYRQTLGQGPEFLTYFQNEAQLEKSRLLSDRFSAERPKGSFSTLEIQRTEQGDSAMYLCASTLDSTFTDTQYFGPGTRLTVL.

The chain uses TRBV10-3 and TRBJ2-2, with 8 bases lining up with TRBD1. The trim removed 7 bases at V and 6 bases at J, leaving 13 bases unmatched. The CDR3 extends over 16 amino acids. Germline V gives CDR1 ENHRY, CDR2 SYGVKD. CDR3 nucleotides: TGTGCCATCAAAGAGAGAGCCGGGACAGGATCCGGGGAGCTGTTTTTT. It yields the protein CAIKERAGTGSGELFF.

The chain joins TRBV6-6 to TRBJ1-1; a weak D match, TRBD1 (6 bases). Between the trimmed V and J ends, which lost 2 bases and 5 bases, there was a span of 12 bases. Per germline, CDR1 MNHNY and CDR2 SVGAGI (reference sequence). CDR3 length: 14 amino acids. The CDR3 region has the DNA TGTGCCAGCAGTTACGAACAGGGTGTAACTGAAGCTTTCTTT. It encodes CASSYEQGVTEAFF.

This clone was detected a few times. J is TRBJ1-3 and V is TRBV7-2; D is perhaps TRBD1 (5 bases). The CDR3 has 13 amino acids. Germline lookup yields CDR1 SGHTA and CDR2 FQGNSA. Trimming cost V 5 bases and J 2 bases, with 7 bases left between them. The DNA for the CDR3 is TGTGCCAGCAGCAGGGGTGCTGGAAACACCATATATTTT. As protein: CASSRGAGNTIYF.

The rearrangement joins TRBV5-1 to TRBJ1-1, with D possibly matching TRBD1 (5 bases). V was pared by 4 bases and J by 4 bases, with 14 bases between. Germline CDR1 SGHRS, CDR2 YFSETQ. The CDR3 sequence is 14 residues long. This CDR3 is CASSQRGDATEAFF. The CDR3 DNA is TGCGCCAGCAGCCAACGGGGGGATGCCACTGAAGCTTTCTTT.

Here the CDR3 reads CASSLSPAAVQETQYF. DNA for the CDR3: TGTGCCAGCAGCCTCTCACCGGCGGCAGTCCAAGAGACCCAGTACTTC. V and J are TRBV5-4 and TRBJ2-5; D unclear. Between the trimmed V and J ends, which lost 4 bases and 1 base, there was a span of 17 bases. Germline V lookup: CDR1 SGHNT, CDR2 YYREEE (reference sequence). The CDR3 is made up of 16 amino acids.

This sequence joins TRBV7-8 and TRBJ2-7, with D maybe TRBD1 (5 bases). CDR3 length: 13 residues. Deletions cut 2 bases from V and 4 bases from J, with 9 bases between. CDR1 is SGHVS and CDR2 is FQNEAQ in the germline V gene. DNA for the CDR3: TGTGCCAGCAGCTTACAGGGAACTTACGAGCAGTACTTC. Encoded protein: CASSLQGTYEQYF.

The chain carries TRBV27 and TRBJ2-1, with 7 bases lining up with TRBD2. The CDR3 loop spans 14 amino acids. The J segment lost 10 bases and the V segment lost 5 bases, leaving 11 bases of the junction unmatched. Germline V CDR1 and CDR2: MNHEY, SMNVEV (reference sequence). CDR3 protein: CASSPPGLVTEQFF. CDR3 DNA: TGTGCCAGCAGTCCCCCCGGACTAGTCACCGAGCAGTTCTTC.

The rearrangement links TRBV9 to TRBJ2-1; D gene ambiguous. This CDR3 has 12 amino acids. Trimming removed 0 bases at V and 9 bases at J, with 7 bases between. Germline V CDR1 and CDR2: SGDLS, YYNGEE. The CDR3 reads CASSVVLGEQFF. In DNA form, the CDR3 reads TGTGCCAGCAGCGTAGTTCTCGGTGAGCAGTTCTTC.

The chain couples TRBV6-1 to TRBJ1-1, with D tentatively TRBD1 (6 bases). The CDR3 runs to 13 residues. Trimming stripped 4 bases from V and 4 bases from J, with 10 bases between. Germline V gene sequence: CDR1 MNHNS, CDR2 SASEGT. The CDR3 coding sequence is TGTGCCAGCAGTGCGAACAGGGCCACTGAAGCTTTCTTT. Residues: CASSANRATEAFF.

The chain links TRBV5-1 to TRBJ1-1, with D possibly being TRBD1 (6 bases). The CDR3 consists of 13 residues. Germline V gene lookup returns CDR1 SGHRS and CDR2 YFSETQ. V dropped 3 bases and J dropped 5 bases, with 11 bases sitting between them. For the CDR3, the DNA is TGCGCCAGCAGCTCCAGGGGCCAAACTGAAGCTTTCTTT. This sequence encodes CASSSRGQTEAFF. Looking up the rest from reference TRBV5-1 and TRBJ1-1 gives the full variable domain: KAGVTQTPRYLIKTRGQQVTLSCSPISGHRSVSWYQQTPGQGLQFLFEYFSETQRNKGNFPGRFSGRQFSNSRSEMNVSTLELGDSALYLCASSSRGQTEAFFGQGTRLTVV.

This clone was counted once. The chain combines TRBV14 with TRBJ1-2; D gene uncertain. The CDR3 totals 14 residues. V lost 2 bases and J lost 5, with 12 bases in between. The germline CDR1 and CDR2 sequences are SGHDN and FVKESK. CDR3 DNA: TGTGCCAGCAGCCAAACGAGACTTTCATATGGCTACACCTTC. Translating it yields CASSQTRLSYGYTF.

This clone has more than one count but fewer than ten. V gene TRBV18 combines with J gene TRBJ2-3; no definite D call. CDR3 length equals 15 residues. Germline V lookup: CDR1 KGHSH, CDR2 LQKENI. V was shortened by 6 bases and J by 1 base, with 14 bases between the two germline ends. The CDR3 bases are TGTGCCAGCTCCACCCAGGCAGACGGCACAGATACGCAGTATTTT. It yields the protein CASSTQADGTDTQYF. The entire variable domain, with the rest obtained from reference TRBV18 and TRBJ2-3, is as follows: NAGVMQNPRHLVRRRGQEARLRCSPMKGHSHVYWYRQLPEEGLKFMVYLQKENIIDESGMPKERFSAEFPKEGPSILRIQQVVRGDSAAYFCASSTQADGTDTQYFGPGTRLTVL.

J is TRBJ2-5 and V is TRBV11-3; 7 bases are a match to TRBD2. This CDR3 contains 15 residues. V shed 0 bases, J shed 3 bases, and the junction held 4 bases outside the gene matches. Germline V gene sequence: CDR1 SGHNT, CDR2 YENEEA. The chain's CDR3 is CASSLEREGEETQYF. Here the CDR3 DNA reads TGTGCCAGCAGCTTAGAGAGGGAGGGCGAAGAGACCCAGTACTTC.

The rearrangement joins TRBV6-1 to TRBJ2-2, with D unclear. CDR1 and CDR2 from the germline V gene are MNHNS and SASEGT. This CDR3 comprises 12 residues. V was cut by 10 bases and J by 7 bases, with 13 bases left in between. The chain's CDR3 is CATPRYSGELFF. The CDR3 DNA follows: TGTGCCACCCCCCGGTATAGCGGGGAGCTGTTTTTT.

This rearrangement joins TRBV7-8 to TRBJ1-5; D remains unclear. CDR3 length equals 12 residues. Trimming took off 3 bases at V and 5 bases at J, with 5 bases between the two ends. The germline V gene has CDR1 SGHVS and CDR2 FQNEAQ. CDR3 DNA: TGTGCCAGCAGCTTTCCGGATCAGCCCCAGCATTTT. It yields the protein CASSFPDQPQHF.